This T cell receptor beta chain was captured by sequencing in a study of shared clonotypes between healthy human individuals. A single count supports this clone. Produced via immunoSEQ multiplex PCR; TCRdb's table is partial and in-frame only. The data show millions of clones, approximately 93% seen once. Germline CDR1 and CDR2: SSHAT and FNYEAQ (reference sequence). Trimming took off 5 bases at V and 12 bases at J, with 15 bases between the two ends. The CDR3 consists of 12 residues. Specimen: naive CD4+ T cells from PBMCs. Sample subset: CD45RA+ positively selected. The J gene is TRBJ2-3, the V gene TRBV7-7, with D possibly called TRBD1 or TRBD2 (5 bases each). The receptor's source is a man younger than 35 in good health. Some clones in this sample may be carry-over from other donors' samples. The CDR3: CASSPERGVQYF. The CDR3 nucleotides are TGTGCCAGCAGCCCCGAGCGAGGGGTCCAGTATTTT.